This T cell receptor beta chain emerged from a study of identical twins. A universal primer binding site was introduced by template switching. The final cDNA contained unique molecular identifiers. Each CDR3 protein gets one entry after TCRdb re-called the 5' RACE reads with MiXCR. Here the sample spans fewer than 550,000 distinct CDR3 sequences, roughly 15% being singletons. CDR1 is SGHRS, CDR2 YFSETQ, per germline. This CDR3 region has 17 residues. Trimming stripped 0 bases from V and 0 bases from J, with 10 bases between. Comment on this clonotype: No antigen is known for it.

Findings and caveats of the study: Abundant beta clonotypes from cord blood bore fewer insertions; memory repertoires lacked this pattern. Its conclusions, products of cross-sectional statistical analysis, did not come from following the same donors.

The same sample was also studied in work on yellow fever vaccine responses in identical twins. That study adds: Among the twins, the vaccine T cell response reportedly seemed partly convergent and partly personalized.

The J gene is TRBJ1-6, the V gene TRBV5-1, with TRBD1 as a possible D gene (5 bases). This clonotype was obtained from a woman aged 18-30 years in good health. The sequenced material came from CD4+ T cells sorted from blood. The CDR3 here is CASSLGRGGSYNSPLHF. The CDR3 DNA reads as TGCGCCAGCAGCTTGGGAAGGGGAGGCTCCTATAATTCACCCCTCCACTTT. The whole variable domain, filled in from reference TRBV5-1 and TRBJ1-6, reads KAGVTQTPRYLIKTRGQQVTLSCSPISGHRSVSWYQQTPGQGLQFLFEYFSETQRNKGNFPGRFSGRQFSNSRSEMNVSTLELGDSALYLCASSLGRGGSYNSPLHFGNGTRLTVT.